Each of the 23 T cell receptor beta chains below was sequenced from the same sample in a study of blood T cells in healthy people across ages. For the second PCR, which ran for roughly 6 to 12 cycles, a sample-barcoded 5' primer and a J-beta primer mix were used. One entry per CDR3 protein, called by TCRdb with MiXCR from the 5' RACE reads. Here the sample spans 700,000 or so distinct CDR3 sequences, approximately 22% being singletons. Sequencing was performed on blood. The receptors derive from a man between 65 and 80 years old in good health.

This clonotype was found a few times. The chain couples TRBV12-3 or TRBV12-4 to TRBJ2-5; D uncertain. The end of the DNA is better explained by TRBJ2-1, so the J call may be wrong. The CDR3 has 12 amino acids. CDR3 residues: CASSTSSHEQFF. In DNA form, the CDR3 reads TGTGCCAGCAGCACGTCCTCCCACGAGCAGTTCTTC.

This clonotype has more than one count but fewer than ten. This chain links TRBV14 with TRBJ1-1; TRBD1 aligns across 9 bases. Germline loops: CDR1 SGHDN, CDR2 FVKESK. The V segment lost 3 bases and the J segment 4 bases; nucleotides outside the gene matches: 12. The CDR3 covers 17 residues. The CDR3 region is CASSHLGQGDRGTEAFF. CDR3 DNA: TGTGCCAGCAGCCACCTGGGACAGGGAGATCGGGGCACTGAAGCTTTCTTT.

CDR3 loop: CASAENTEAFF. CDR3 coding DNA: TGTGCCTCGGCAGAGAACACTGAAGCTTTCTTT. The V gene is TRBV28, the J gene TRBJ1-1; D gene ambiguous. The germline V gene encodes CDR1 MDHEN and CDR2 SYDVKM. This CDR3 is built from 11 residues. Between the trimmed V and J ends, which lost 11 bases and 1 base, there was a span of 8 bases.

This clonotype was found a few times. V is TRBV30 and J is TRBJ2-1; D unresolved. Germline CDR1 GTSNPN, CDR2 SVGIG (reference sequence). With 0 bases removed from V and 12 bases from J, the gap between germline ends came to 6 bases. This CDR3 is built from 10 residues. The CDR3 loop is CAWSVIGQFF. The CDR3 DNA is TGTGCCTGGAGTGTAATTGGGCAGTTCTTC.

The chain employs TRBV19 and TRBJ2-5; 8 positions agree with TRBD2. CDR3 size: 13 residues. Germline assignment: CDR1 LNHDA and CDR2 SQIVND (reference sequence). Trimming at V came to 8 bases and at J to 5 bases, leaving 7 bases not matched to a gene. The CDR3 DNA follows: TGTGCCAGTGCTGAAGGACTAGCTGAGACCCAGTACTTC. Translated, it gives CASAEGLAETQYF.

V gene TRBV20-1 combines with J gene TRBJ2-3; TRBD2 matches at 9 bases. The CDR3 has 14 amino acids. Germline V gene data show CDR1 as DFQATT and CDR2 as SNEGSKA (reference sequence). Trimming at V came to 6 bases and at J to 5 bases, leaving 9 bases not matched to a gene. CDR3: CSAPIAGVRDTQYF. In DNA form, the CDR3 reads TGCAGTGCCCCTATAGCGGGGGTTCGAGATACGCAGTATTTT.

This clonotype has at least ten counts. The rearrangement links TRBV28 to TRBJ1-4; 10 bases match TRBD1. Germline CDR1 reads MDHEN; CDR2 reads SYDVKM. Trimming removed 0 bases from V and 8 bases from J; junction bases left unmatched: 3. This CDR3 comprises 15 residues. CDR3 bases: TGTGCCAGCAGTTTATGGGGGACAGGGGACGAAAAACTGTTTTTT. Protein: CASSLWGTGDEKLFF.

This clonotype was observed a handful of times. The genes are TRBV11-2 and TRBJ2-1; weak D call: TRBD1 (6 bases). Germline CDR1 SGHAT, CDR2 FQNNGV. This CDR3 has 15 amino acids. The V and J ends lost 5 bases and 3 bases respectively, with 14 bases between them. The CDR3 loop is CASSLMGQDYNEQFF. CDR3 DNA sequence: TGTGCCAGCAGCCTTATGGGACAAGACTACAATGAGCAGTTCTTC.

The gene calls are TRBV11-3 and TRBJ2-5, with TRBD2 matching over 7 bases. The length of the CDR3 is 15 residues. Germline CDR1 and CDR2: SGHNT and YENEEA. V dropped 1 base and J dropped 4; count of bases not matched to a gene: 6. CDR3 region: CASSLAGGSLETQYF. CDR3 nucleotide sequence: TGTGCCAGCAGCTTAGCCGGCGGGAGTCTAGAGACCCAGTACTTC.

The chain employs TRBV7-9 and TRBJ1-5; D is uncertain. Germline V CDR1 and CDR2: SEHNR, FQNEAQ (reference sequence). The CDR3 runs to 15 residues. Trimming stripped 0 bases from V and 0 bases from J, with 6 bases between. As DNA, the CDR3 is TGTGCCAGCAGCTTAGCCGAGCTTAGCAATCAGCCCCAGCATTTT. It translates to CASSLAELSNQPQHF.

This clonotype was seen ten or more times. This chain connects TRBV7-2 to TRBJ1-1; perhaps TRBD1 as D (6 bases). The CDR3 runs to 15 residues. Trimming removed 0 bases from V and 0 bases from J, with 8 bases in between. CDR1 and CDR2 from the germline V gene are SGHTA and FQGNSA. In DNA, the CDR3 is TGTGCCAGCAGCTTAGCAGGACAGCTGAACACTGAAGCTTTCTTT. It is translated as CASSLAGQLNTEAFF.

The table lists this clonotype with a few counts. The chain carries TRBV5-1 and TRBJ2-3, with 7 bases identical to TRBD1. Germline V gene sequence: CDR1 SGHRS, CDR2 YFSETQ. The length of the CDR3 is 14 residues. The J segment lost 0 bases and the V segment lost 4 bases, leaving 2 bases of the junction unmatched. The CDR3 coding sequence is TGCGCCAGCAGCGCACAGGGGAGCACAGATACGCAGTATTTT. It specifies CASSAQGSTDTQYF. The full variable domain, completed using reference TRBV5-1 and TRBJ2-3, is KAGVTQTPRYLIKTRGQQVTLSCSPISGHRSVSWYQQTPGQGLQFLFEYFSETQRNKGNFPGRFSGRQFSNSRSEMNVSTLELGDSALYLCASSAQGSTDTQYFGPGTRLTVL.

This clonotype was counted a few times. The rearrangement links TRBV14 to TRBJ2-7; D is ambiguous. Trimming stripped 4 bases from V and 2 bases from J, with 30 bases between. Germline CDR1 and CDR2: SGHDN and FVKESK. CDR3 size: 20 residues. The CDR3 coding sequence is TGTGCCAGCAGCCTAGACCCATTTACTACATTTTATCTAAGGGCCTACGAGCAGTACTTC. Translated: CASSLDPFTTFYLRAYEQYF.

V gene TRBV5-1 combines with J gene TRBJ2-5, with TRBD2 as a possible D gene (6 bases). The end of the DNA fits TRBJ2-1 better, so the J call may be wrong. Germline V CDR1 and CDR2: SGHRS, YFSETQ. The CDR3 length is 14 residues. CDR3 sequence (DNA): TGCGCCAGCAACATGGGGGGTGGGGTCAATGAGCAGTTCTTC. This codes for CASNMGGGVNEQFF.

This clonotype was observed a handful of times. J is TRBJ1-1 and V is TRBV5-1, with TRBD1 identical over 8 bases. J was trimmed by 0 bases and V by 5 bases; bases with no gene match: 9. Germline V gives CDR1 SGHRS, CDR2 YFSETQ. The CDR3 sequence is 16 residues long. The CDR3 is CASSKFPGQVNTEAFF. The DNA of the CDR3 is TGCGCCAGCAGTAAATTTCCGGGACAGGTGAACACTGAAGCTTTCTTT. Supplemented by reference TRBV5-1 and TRBJ1-1, the full variable domain reads KAGVTQTPRYLIKTRGQQVTLSCSPISGHRSVSWYQQTPGQGLQFLFEYFSETQRNKGNFPGRFSGRQFSNSRSEMNVSTLELGDSALYLCASSKFPGQVNTEAFFGQGTRLTVV.

On this clonotype itself: An end of the junction does not agree with germline; a read error may underlie this. The chain recombines TRBV29-1 with TRBJ2-3; 9 bases line up with TRBD1. Germline CDR1 SQVTM, CDR2 ANQGSEA. The CDR3 contains 16 residues. CDR3 bases: TGCAGCGTCGGGGGACAGGGTTTAAGTGGCACGGATACGCAGTATTTT. Protein product: CSVGGQGLSGTDTQYF.

This clonotype was found a few times. This chain uses TRBV15 with TRBJ1-6; a weak D match, TRBD1 (6 bases). CDR1 is LNHNV, CDR2 YYDKDF, per germline (reference sequence). The CDR3 runs to 15 residues. Trimming removed 6 bases at V and 7 bases at J, with 16 bases between. The CDR3: CATSTTQGANSPLHF. DNA of the CDR3: TGTGCCACCAGTACTACACAGGGTGCAAATTCACCCCTCCACTTT. Using reference TRBV15 and TRBJ1-6 for the parts outside the CDR3, the full variable domain is DAMVIQNPRYQVTQFGKPVTLSCSQTLNHNVMYWYQQKSSQAPKLLFHYYDKDFNNEADTPDNFQSRRPNTSFCFLDIRSPGLGDTAMYLCATSTTQGANSPLHFGNGTRLTVT.

This clonotype has at least ten counts. The V call is TRBV30, the J call TRBJ1-1; D unresolved. Trimming cost V 5 bases and J 5 bases, with 12 bases left between them. The CDR3 runs 12 residues. Germline V gene lookup returns CDR1 GTSNPN and CDR2 SVGIG (reference sequence). The CDR3: CAWVPDRTEAFF. DNA for the CDR3: TGTGCCTGGGTACCTGACCGAACTGAAGCTTTCTTT.

There are a few counts of this clonotype. The CDR3: CSASVLRLTPYNEQFF. The CDR3, as DNA: TGCAGTGCTAGTGTCTTGAGACTCACGCCCTACAATGAGCAGTTCTTC. The genes are TRBV20-1 and TRBJ2-1; D unresolved. This CDR3 region has 16 residues. V lost 3 bases to trimming and J lost 2 bases, with 17 bases between them. CDR1 DFQATT and CDR2 SNEGSKA come from the germline V gene (reference sequence).

This clonotype was observed at least ten times. The chain is built from TRBV20-1 and TRBJ2-3; TRBD2 agrees at 14 bases. The CDR3 sequence is 16 residues long. J lost 5 bases, V lost 3 bases, and 7 bases had no gene match. Germline V gene data show CDR1 as DFQATT and CDR2 as SNEGSKA (reference sequence). CDR3 loop: CSASLTSGRARDTQYF. The CDR3 nucleotides read TGCAGTGCTAGCCTGACTAGCGGGAGGGCCCGAGATACGCAGTATTTT.

This clonotype occurred a few times. The chain employs TRBV15 and TRBJ2-5; D call uncertain. Germline CDR1 and CDR2: LNHNV and YYDKDF (reference sequence). The germline V and J ends were trimmed by 0 bases and 2 bases, with 10 bases remaining between them. CDR3 length: 15 residues. The CDR3 spells CATSRDSPRQETQYF. Here the CDR3 DNA reads TGTGCCACCAGCAGAGATTCCCCCAGACAAGAGACCCAGTACTTC.

This sequence joins TRBV6-1 and TRBJ2-7; D remains unclear. The CDR3 extends over 14 amino acids. CDR1 is MNHNS, CDR2 SASEGT, per germline. V was pared by 7 bases and J by 4 bases, with 17 bases between. The CDR3 coding sequence is TGTGCCAGCACCCGAAATCCTAGAATATACGAGCAGTACTTC. Protein: CASTRNPRIYEQYF.

This clonotype was seen a few times. CDR3 sequence (DNA): TGTGCCAGCAGCCCGTCAGGGGACCTCAGGGAGCCCCAGCATTTT. Protein product: CASSPSGDLREPQHF. The rearrangement links TRBV7-2 to TRBJ1-5; weak D call: TRBD1 (6 bases). Germline V gene lookup returns CDR1 SGHTA and CDR2 FQGNSA. V lost 5 bases, J lost 8 bases, and 19 bases lay in between. CDR3 length: 15 residues.